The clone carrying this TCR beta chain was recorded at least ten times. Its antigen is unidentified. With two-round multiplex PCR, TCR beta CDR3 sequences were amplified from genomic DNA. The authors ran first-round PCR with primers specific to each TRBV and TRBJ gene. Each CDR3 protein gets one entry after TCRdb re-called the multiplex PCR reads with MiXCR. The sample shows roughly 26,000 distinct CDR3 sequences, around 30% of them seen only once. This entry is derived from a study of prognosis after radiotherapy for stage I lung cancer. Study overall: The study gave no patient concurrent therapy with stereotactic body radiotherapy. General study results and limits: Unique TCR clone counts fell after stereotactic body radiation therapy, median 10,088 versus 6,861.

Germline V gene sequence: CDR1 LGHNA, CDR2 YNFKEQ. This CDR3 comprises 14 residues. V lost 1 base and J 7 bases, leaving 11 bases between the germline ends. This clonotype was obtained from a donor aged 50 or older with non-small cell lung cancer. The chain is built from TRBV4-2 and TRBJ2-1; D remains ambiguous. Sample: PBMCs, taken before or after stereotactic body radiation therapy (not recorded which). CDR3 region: CASSQVVSVNEQFF. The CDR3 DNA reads TGTGCCAGCAGCCAAGTCGTTTCGGTAAATGAGCAGTTCTTC.